The entry below gives a single T cell receptor beta chain sequence along with its context. Methods used by the authors: Estimation of nucleated cell counts relied on the amplification of reference gene primers. Generated by immunoSEQ multiplex PCR, the TCRdb table keeps only in-frame clones and is missing some. V, J and clone size are taken as reported in that table, and D and trimming were inferred from the DNA itself. The table includes around 130,000 clones, about 81% detected once. Per germline, CDR1 SGDLS and CDR2 YYNGEE. With 2 bases clipped from V and 1 base from J, the junction kept 1 base outside the gene matches. The CDR3 extends over 15 amino acids. This sample is drawn from a study of blood T cell repertoires in COVID-19.

Sequencing used peripheral blood. The chain joins TRBV9 to TRBJ2-5; TRBD1 agrees at 11 bases. The receptor comes from a woman aged 80 or over with acute or convalescent COVID-19. CDR3: CASSVGTGGQETQYF. The DNA for the CDR3 is TGTGCCAGCAGCGTCGGGACAGGGGGCCAAGAGACCCAGTACTTC. The full variable domain, in which reference TRBV9 and TRBJ2-5 provide the parts outside the CDR3, is DSGVTQTPKHLITATGQRVTLRCSPRSGDLSVYWYQQSLDQGLQFLIQYYNGEERAKGNILERFSAQQFPDLHSELNLSSLELGDSALYFCASSVGTGGQETQYFGPGTRLLVL.